Only a few counts were recorded for the clone carrying this TCR beta chain. Its specificity is unknown. This entry comes from a study of vaccination and CD4 T cells after COVID-19. With the Oncomine TCR Beta short-read assay, DNA from cultured CD4+ T cells was sequenced. Someone extracted genomic DNA from cultured CD4+ T cells. Via MiXCR, TCRdb re-called the PCR reads, giving one row per CDR3 protein. The sample includes about 20,000 distinct CDR3 sequences, roughly three fifths of them seen just once. CDR3 length equals 19 residues. Germline V gives CDR1 MNHEY, CDR2 SVGEGT. V lost 0 bases, J lost 4 bases, and 15 bases stayed unmatched. Stated treatment: approximately nine-day PBMC culture with coronavirus spike peptide pools or control peptides (ViraFEST assay). Fresh IL-2 medium replaced half the culture medium on days 3 and 7.

The sequence was obtained from a human donor who had recovered from COVID-19. The V call is TRBV6-2 or TRBV6-3, the J call TRBJ2-5, with 9 bases fitting TRBD2. The sample taken for sequencing was CD4+ T cells from blood, cultured in vitro. The CDR3 nucleotides are TGTGCCAGCAGTTACTCGATTCGGGACCTGGCGGGGGGGATAGAGACCCAGTACTTC. It encodes CASSYSIRDLAGGIETQYF.